The 8 T cell receptor beta chains presented below share a single source sample, sequenced in a study of OX40 agonist ivuxolimab in advanced cancers. Measured with immunoSEQ multiplex PCR; TCRdb has only the in-frame clones, and not every one. Among about 14,000 clones, roughly 79% were seen once, and the ten largest hold roughly 36%. The material was CD4+ or CD8+ T cells sorted from blood, obtained in a trial of the OX40 agonist ivuxolimab. The receptors come from an adult with an advanced solid tumor such as melanoma, head and neck, liver or kidney cancer.

This chain links TRBV1 with TRBJ1-6; TRBD1 is the table's D call, not checked against the DNA. TRBV1 is a pseudogene segment. The CDR3 contains 18 residues. The CDR3 spells CTSSQDYGRDRGNSPLHF. Written as DNA, the CDR3 is TGCACCAGCAGCCAAGATTACGGCCGGGACAGGGGCAATTCACCCCTCCACTTT.

The chain has TRBV9 and TRBJ1-2; 9 nucleotides match TRBD1. V lost 4 bases, J lost 10 bases, and 5 bases stayed unmatched. This CDR3 region has 12 residues. CDR1 SGDLS and CDR2 YYNGEE come from the germline V gene. DNA of the CDR3: TGTGCCAGCAGCTGGACAGGGGCAGACTACACCTTC. It translates to CASSWTGADYTF. Using reference TRBV9 and TRBJ1-2 for the parts outside the CDR3, the full variable domain is DSGVTQTPKHLITATGQRVTLRCSPRSGDLSVYWYQQSLDQGLQFLIQYYNGEERAKGNILERFSAQQFPDLHSELNLSSLELGDSALYFCASSWTGADYTFGSGTRLTVV.

The genes are TRBV11-2 and TRBJ2-3, with D possibly called TRBD1 or TRBD2 (6 bases each). Per the germline V gene, CDR1 is SGHAT and CDR2 is FQNNGV. This CDR3 spans 14 amino acids. Trimming took off 5 bases at V and 1 base at J, with 10 bases between the two ends. CDR3 sequence reads: CASSGGGGTDTQYF. In DNA form, the CDR3 reads TGTGCCAGCAGCGGGGGCGGGGGCACAGATACGCAGTATTTT.

The chain links TRBV6-5 to TRBJ2-1, with 9 bases fitting TRBD2. The CDR3 has 15 residues. The germline CDR1 and CDR2 sequences are MNHEY and SVGAGI. The J segment lost 8 bases and the V segment lost 6 bases, leaving 11 bases of the junction unmatched. CDR3 sequence (DNA): TGTGCCAGCAGCAACACCCTAGCGGGAAGGGATGAGCAGTTCTTC. Translated, it gives CASSNTLAGRDEQFF.

The chain joins TRBV19 to TRBJ2-2; 7 nucleotides agree with TRBD1. The CDR3 sequence is 11 residues long. V shed 10 bases and J 9 bases; nucleotides not matched to a gene: 5. CDR1 and CDR2 (germline): LNHDA, SQIVND (reference sequence). This chain's CDR3 is CAITGDRELFF. The CDR3, as DNA: TGTGCCATTACAGGGGACCGGGAGCTGTTTTTT. The variable domain in full, with the rest retrieved from reference TRBV19 and TRBJ2-2, is DGGITQSPKYLFRKEGQNVTLSCEQNLNHDAMYWYRQDPGQGLRLIYYSQIVNDFQKGDIAEGYSVSREKKESFPLTVTSAQKNPTAFYLCAITGDRELFFGEGSRLTVL.

The J gene is TRBJ2-2, the V gene TRBV27, with D hard to call. This CDR3 is 13 amino acids long. The V gene's germline CDR1 is MNHEY and CDR2 SMNVEV (reference sequence). Trimming cost V 2 bases and J 4 bases, with 5 bases left between them. The CDR3 loop reads CASSLDPTGELFF. In DNA form, the CDR3 reads TGTGCCAGCAGTTTAGACCCCACCGGGGAGCTGTTTTTT.

Only one count was recorded for this clone. The chain recombines TRBV6-1 with TRBJ2-7; D uncertain. CDR3 length: 12 residues. Germline V gene sequence: CDR1 MNHNS, CDR2 SASEGT. The CDR3 loop is CASTLDFYEQYF. The CDR3 bases are TGTGCTTCGACCCTTGATTTCTACGAGCAGTACTTC.

V and J are TRBV5-4 and TRBJ1-1; D is unresolved. The CDR3 contains 14 residues. V dropped 2 bases and J dropped 5 bases, with 13 bases sitting between them. CDR1 is SGHNT, CDR2 YYREEE, per germline (reference sequence). Here the CDR3 reads CASSLLLGGTEAFF. CDR3 bases: TGTGCCAGCAGCTTACTACTCGGTGGGACTGAAGCTTTCTTT.